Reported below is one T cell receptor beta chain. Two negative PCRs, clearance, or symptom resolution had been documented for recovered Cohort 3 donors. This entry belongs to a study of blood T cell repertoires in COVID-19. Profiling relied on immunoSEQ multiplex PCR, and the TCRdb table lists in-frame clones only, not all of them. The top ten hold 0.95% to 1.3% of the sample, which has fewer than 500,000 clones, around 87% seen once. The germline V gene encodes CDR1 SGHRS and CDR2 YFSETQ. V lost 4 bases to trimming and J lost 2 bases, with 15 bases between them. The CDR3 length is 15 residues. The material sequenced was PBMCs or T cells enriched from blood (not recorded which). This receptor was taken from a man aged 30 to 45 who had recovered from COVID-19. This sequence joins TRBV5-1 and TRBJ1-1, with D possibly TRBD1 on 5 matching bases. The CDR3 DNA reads TGCGCCAGCAGCCATCGGGGGGAACCAAACACTGAAGCTTTCTTT. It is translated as CASSHRGEPNTEAFF.